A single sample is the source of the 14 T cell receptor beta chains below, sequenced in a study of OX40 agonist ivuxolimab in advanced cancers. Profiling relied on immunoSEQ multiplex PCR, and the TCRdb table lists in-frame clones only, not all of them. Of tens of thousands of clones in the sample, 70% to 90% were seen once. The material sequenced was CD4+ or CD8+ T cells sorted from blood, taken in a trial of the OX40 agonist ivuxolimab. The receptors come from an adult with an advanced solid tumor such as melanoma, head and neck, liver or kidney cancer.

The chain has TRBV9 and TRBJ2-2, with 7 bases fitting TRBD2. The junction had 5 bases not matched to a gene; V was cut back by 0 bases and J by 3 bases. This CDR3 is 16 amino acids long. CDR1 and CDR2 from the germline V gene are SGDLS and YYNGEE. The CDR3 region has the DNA TGTGCCAGCAGCGTAGGGGGCGGGAGTCACACCGGGGAGCTGTTTTTT. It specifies CASSVGGGSHTGELFF.

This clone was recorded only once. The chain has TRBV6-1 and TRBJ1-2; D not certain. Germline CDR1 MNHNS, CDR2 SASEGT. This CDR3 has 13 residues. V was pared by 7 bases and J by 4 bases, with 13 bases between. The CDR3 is CASTQTDFYGYTF. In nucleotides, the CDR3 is TGTGCCAGCACCCAGACGGATTTCTATGGCTACACCTTC.

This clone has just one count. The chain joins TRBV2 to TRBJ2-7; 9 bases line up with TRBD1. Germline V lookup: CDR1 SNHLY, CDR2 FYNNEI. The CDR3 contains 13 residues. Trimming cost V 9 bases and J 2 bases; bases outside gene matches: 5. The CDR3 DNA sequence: TGTGCCAGAGGGACAGGGAGTACCTACGAGCAGTACTTC. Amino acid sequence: CARGTGSTYEQYF.

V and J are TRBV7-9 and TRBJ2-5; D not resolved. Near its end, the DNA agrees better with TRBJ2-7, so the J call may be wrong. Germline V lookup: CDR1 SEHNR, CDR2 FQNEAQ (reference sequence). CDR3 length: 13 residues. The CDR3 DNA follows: TGTGCCAGCAGCTTAGAAGGGTGGGACGAGCAGTACTTC. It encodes CASSLEGWDEQYF.

The CDR3 region is CASSPTSGISTDTQYF. The CDR3 coding sequence is TGTGCCAGCAGCCCGACTAGCGGGATAAGCACAGATACGCAGTATTTT. The chain has TRBV7-3 and TRBJ2-3, with TRBD2 matching over 11 bases. Germline CDR1 and CDR2: SGHTA and FQGTGA. CDR3 length equals 16 residues. The junction had 4 bases not matched to a gene; V was cut back by 5 bases and J by 0 bases.

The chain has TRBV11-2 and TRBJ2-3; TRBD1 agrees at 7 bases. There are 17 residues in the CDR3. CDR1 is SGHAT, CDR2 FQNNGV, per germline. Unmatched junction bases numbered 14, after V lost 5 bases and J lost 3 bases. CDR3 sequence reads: CASSKLMTGSGTDTQYF. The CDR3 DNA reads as TGTGCCAGCAGCAAACTTATGACAGGGTCGGGGACAGATACGCAGTATTTT.

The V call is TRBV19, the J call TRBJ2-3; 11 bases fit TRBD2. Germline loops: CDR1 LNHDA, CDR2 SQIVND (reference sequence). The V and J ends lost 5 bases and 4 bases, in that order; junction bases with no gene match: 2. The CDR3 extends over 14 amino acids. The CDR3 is CASSVGLAADTQYF. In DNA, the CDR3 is TGTGCCAGTAGTGTGGGACTAGCGGCAGATACGCAGTATTTT.

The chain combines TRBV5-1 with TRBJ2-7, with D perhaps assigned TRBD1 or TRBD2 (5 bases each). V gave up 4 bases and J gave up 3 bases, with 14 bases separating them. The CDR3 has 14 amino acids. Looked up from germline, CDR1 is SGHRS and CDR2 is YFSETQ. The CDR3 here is CASSEGSLGYEQYF. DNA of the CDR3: TGCGCCAGCAGCGAGGGGTCCCTTGGCTACGAGCAGTACTTC.

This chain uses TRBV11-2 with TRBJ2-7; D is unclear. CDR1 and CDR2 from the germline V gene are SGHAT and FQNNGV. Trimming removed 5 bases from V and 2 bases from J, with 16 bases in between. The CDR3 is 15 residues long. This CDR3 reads CASSDRRFSTYEQYF. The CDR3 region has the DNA TGTGCCAGCAGCGACCGGAGATTCTCCACCTACGAGCAGTACTTC. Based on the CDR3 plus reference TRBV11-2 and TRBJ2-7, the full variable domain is EAGVAQSPRYKIIEKRQSVAFWCNPISGHATLYWYQQILGQGPKLLIQFQNNGVVDDSQLPKDRFSAERLKGVDSTLKIQPAKLEDSAVYLCASSDRRFSTYEQYFGPGTRLTVT.

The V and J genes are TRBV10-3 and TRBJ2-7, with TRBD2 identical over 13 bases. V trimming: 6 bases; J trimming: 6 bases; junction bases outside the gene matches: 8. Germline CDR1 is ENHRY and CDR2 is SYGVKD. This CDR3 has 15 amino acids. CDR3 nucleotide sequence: TGTGCCATCAGGAGTGGACTAGCGGGAGCAGGCGAGCAGTACTTC. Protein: CAIRSGLAGAGEQYF.

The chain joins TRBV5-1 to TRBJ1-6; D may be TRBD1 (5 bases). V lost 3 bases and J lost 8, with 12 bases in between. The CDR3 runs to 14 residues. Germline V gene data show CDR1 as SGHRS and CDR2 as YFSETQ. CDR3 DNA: TGCGCCAGCAGCTGGGGGACCGGGGATTCACCCCTCCACTTT. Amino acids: CASSWGTGDSPLHF.

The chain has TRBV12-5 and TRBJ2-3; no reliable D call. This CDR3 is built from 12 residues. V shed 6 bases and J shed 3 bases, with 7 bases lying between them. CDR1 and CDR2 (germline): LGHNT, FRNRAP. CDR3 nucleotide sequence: TGTGCTAGTGGCTTCGGGACAGATACGCAGTATTTT. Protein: CASGFGTDTQYF.

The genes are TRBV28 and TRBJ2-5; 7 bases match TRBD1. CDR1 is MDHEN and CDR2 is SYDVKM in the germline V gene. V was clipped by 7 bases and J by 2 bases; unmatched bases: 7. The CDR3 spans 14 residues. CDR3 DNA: TGTGCCAGCACTAGGGGGCCGAGTCAAGAGACCCAGTACTTC. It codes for CASTRGPSQETQYF.

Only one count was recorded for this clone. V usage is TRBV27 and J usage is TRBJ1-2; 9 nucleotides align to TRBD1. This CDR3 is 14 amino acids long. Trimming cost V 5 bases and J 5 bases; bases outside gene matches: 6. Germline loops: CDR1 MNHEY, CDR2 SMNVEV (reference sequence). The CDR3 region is CASSPPGQGYGYTF. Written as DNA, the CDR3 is TGTGCCAGCAGTCCCCCGGGACAGGGATATGGCTACACCTTC.